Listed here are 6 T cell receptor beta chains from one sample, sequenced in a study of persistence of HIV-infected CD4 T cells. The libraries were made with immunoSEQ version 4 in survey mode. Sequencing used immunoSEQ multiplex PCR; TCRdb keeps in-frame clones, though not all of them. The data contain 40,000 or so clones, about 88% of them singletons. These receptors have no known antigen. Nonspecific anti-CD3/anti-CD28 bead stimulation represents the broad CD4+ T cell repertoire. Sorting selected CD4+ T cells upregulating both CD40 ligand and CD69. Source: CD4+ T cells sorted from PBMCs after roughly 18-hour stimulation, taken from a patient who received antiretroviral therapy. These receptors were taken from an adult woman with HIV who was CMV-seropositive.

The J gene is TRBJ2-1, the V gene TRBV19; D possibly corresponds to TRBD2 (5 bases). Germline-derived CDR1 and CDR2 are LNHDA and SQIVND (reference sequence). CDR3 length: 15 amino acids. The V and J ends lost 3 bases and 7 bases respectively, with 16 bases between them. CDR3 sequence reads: CASSIGLSEMNEQFF. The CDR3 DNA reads TGTGCCAGTAGTATCGGACTTTCCGAAATGAATGAGCAGTTCTTC.

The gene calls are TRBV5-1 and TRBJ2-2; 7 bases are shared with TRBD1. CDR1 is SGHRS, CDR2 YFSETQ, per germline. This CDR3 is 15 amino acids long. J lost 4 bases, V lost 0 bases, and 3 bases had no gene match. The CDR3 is CASSLAGGGTGELFF. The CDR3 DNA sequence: TGCGCCAGCAGCTTGGCAGGGGGTGGCACCGGGGAGCTGTTTTTT. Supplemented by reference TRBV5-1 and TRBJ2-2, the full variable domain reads KAGVTQTPRYLIKTRGQQVTLSCSPISGHRSVSWYQQTPGQGLQFLFEYFSETQRNKGNFPGRFSGRQFSNSRSEMNVSTLELGDSALYLCASSLAGGGTGELFFGEGSRLTVL.

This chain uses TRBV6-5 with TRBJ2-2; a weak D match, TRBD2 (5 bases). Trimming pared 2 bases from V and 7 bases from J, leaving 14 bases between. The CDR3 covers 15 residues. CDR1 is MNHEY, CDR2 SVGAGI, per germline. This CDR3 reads CASSYDGRTFGELFF. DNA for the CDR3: TGTGCCAGCAGTTACGATGGAAGGACTTTCGGGGAGCTGTTTTTT.

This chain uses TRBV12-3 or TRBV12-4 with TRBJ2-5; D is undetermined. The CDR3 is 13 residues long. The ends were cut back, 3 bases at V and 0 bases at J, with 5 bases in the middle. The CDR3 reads CASSLGYQETQYF. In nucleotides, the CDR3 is TGTGCCAGCAGTTTGGGGTACCAAGAGACCCAGTACTTC.

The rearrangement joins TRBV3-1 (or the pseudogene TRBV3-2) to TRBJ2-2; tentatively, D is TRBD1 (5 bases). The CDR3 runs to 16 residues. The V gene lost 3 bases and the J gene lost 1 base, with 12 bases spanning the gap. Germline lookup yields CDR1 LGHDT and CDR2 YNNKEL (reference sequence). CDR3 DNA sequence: TGTGCCAGCAGCCAGCTAGGGGCCAAGAACACCGGGGAGCTGTTTTTT. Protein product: CASSQLGAKNTGELFF.

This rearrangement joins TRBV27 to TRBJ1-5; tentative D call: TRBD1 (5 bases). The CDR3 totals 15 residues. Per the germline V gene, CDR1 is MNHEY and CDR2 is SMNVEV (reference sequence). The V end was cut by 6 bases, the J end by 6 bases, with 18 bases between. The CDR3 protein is CASSEKRGTSQPQHF. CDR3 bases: TGTGCCAGCAGCGAAAAAAGGGGTACTAGTCAGCCCCAGCATTTT.